The 25 T cell receptor beta chains reported below all come from one sample, sequenced in a study of blood T cell repertoires in COVID-19. The table came from immunoSEQ multiplex PCR; TCRdb's copy has only in-frame clones and leaves some out. The sample has roughly 260,000 clones; 87% are singletons. The sequenced material came from peripheral blood. Receptors originate from a woman aged 50 to 60 with acute or convalescent COVID-19.

The J gene is TRBJ2-7, the V gene TRBV7-2; possible D gene TRBD2, 6 bases. This CDR3 is built from 15 residues. V lost 5 bases, J lost 1 base, and 15 bases lay in between. CDR1 is SGHTA and CDR2 is FQGNSA in the germline V gene. CDR3: CASSMPAGRSYEQYF. CDR3 nucleotide sequence: TGTGCCAGCAGCATGCCGGCGGGACGGTCCTACGAGCAGTACTTC.

This clone was recorded only once. The CDR3 DNA reads as TGTGCCAGCAGCTCGCAAGGACAGGCGAACTATGGCTACACCTTC. As protein: CASSSQGQANYGYTF. The chain employs TRBV7-9 and TRBJ1-2, with 7 bases that match TRBD1. Germline CDR1 is SEHNR and CDR2 is FQNEAQ (reference sequence). The J segment lost 2 bases and the V segment lost 4 bases, leaving 7 bases of the junction unmatched. This CDR3 contains 15 residues.

The chain combines TRBV5-1 with TRBJ1-2; 8 nucleotides align to TRBD1. The CDR3 has 15 amino acids. V gave up 4 bases and J gave up 3 bases; unmatched junction bases: 8. The V gene's germline CDR1 is SGHRS and CDR2 YFSETQ. The CDR3 nucleotides are TGCGCCAGCAGCGCATCCGGGACAGGTCACTATGGCTACACCTTC. It specifies CASSASGTGHYGYTF.

The CDR3 reads CASSIGGAGKLFF. In DNA form, the CDR3 reads TGTGCCAGCAGCATAGGGGGGGCAGGAAAACTGTTTTTT. This rearrangement joins TRBV3-1 (or the pseudogene TRBV3-2) to TRBJ1-4, with D possibly matching TRBD1 (6 bases). The CDR3 covers 13 residues. Germline CDR1 and CDR2: LGHDT and YNNKEL (reference sequence). V lost 5 bases and J 10 bases, leaving 14 bases between the germline ends.

The chain combines TRBV7-9 with TRBJ1-4; no clear D. CDR3 length equals 16 residues. Trimming shortened V by 5 bases and J by 7 bases, and 20 bases separated the two germline ends. Per the germline V gene, CDR1 is SEHNR and CDR2 is FQNEAQ (reference sequence). The CDR3 DNA follows: TGTGCCAGCAGCGACGGAACCCACCGCGGGCGTGAAAAACTGTTTTTT. As protein: CASSDGTHRGREKLFF.

V gene TRBV7-9 combines with J gene TRBJ2-2, with D tentatively TRBD1 (6 bases). Germline-derived CDR1 and CDR2 are SEHNR and FQNEAQ (reference sequence). CDR3 length: 14 residues. Trimming cost V 5 bases and J 4 bases, with 11 bases left between them. In DNA, the CDR3 is TGTGCCAGCAGCCTAGGACAGACCACCGGGGAGCTGTTTTTT. Encoded protein: CASSLGQTTGELFF.

This clone has more than one count but fewer than ten. The chain uses TRBV30 and TRBJ1-1, with a weak D call TRBD1 (6 bases). Germline CDR1 reads GTSNPN; CDR2 reads SVGIG (reference sequence). CDR3 length equals 13 residues. The V end was cut by 5 bases, the J end by 3 bases, with 13 bases between. The CDR3 loop is CAWGSGHHTEAFF. The CDR3 bases are TGTGCCTGGGGGTCGGGACATCACACTGAAGCTTTCTTT.

The chain uses TRBV30 and TRBJ2-1; TRBD2 agrees at 10 bases. V lost 1 base, J lost 9 bases, and 9 bases stayed unmatched. The CDR3 is 15 residues long. Germline CDR1 reads GTSNPN; CDR2 reads SVGIG (reference sequence). The CDR3 is CAWSATSGVYGEQFF. The DNA of the CDR3 is TGTGCCTGGAGTGCTACTAGCGGGGTGTACGGTGAGCAGTTCTTC.

V is TRBV28 and J is TRBJ2-2; 7 bases are shared with TRBD1. This CDR3 comprises 15 residues. The V segment lost 3 bases and the J segment 5 bases; nucleotides outside the gene matches: 6. From germline, CDR1 is MDHEN and CDR2 SYDVKM. The chain's CDR3 is CASSFPDRATGELFF. The CDR3 nucleotides read TGTGCCAGCAGTTTCCCAGACAGGGCTACCGGGGAGCTGTTTTTT.

The gene calls are TRBV4-1 and TRBJ1-6; 7 positions match TRBD1. The CDR3 has 15 amino acids. The V gene's germline CDR1 is MGHRA and CDR2 YSYEKL. V was pared by 0 bases and J by 7 bases, with 3 bases of the junction left unmatched. CDR3 DNA sequence: TGCGCCAGCAGCCAAGATAGGGACAGCAATTCACCCCTCCACTTT. It encodes CASSQDRDSNSPLHF.

This chain links TRBV5-8 with TRBJ1-4; D is ambiguous. The ends were cut back, 0 bases at V and 14 bases at J, with 14 bases in the middle. This CDR3 has 13 amino acids. Germline-derived CDR1 and CDR2 are SGHTS and YDEGEE. CDR3: CASSLDGGPSLFF. CDR3 coding DNA: TGTGCCAGCAGCTTGGATGGAGGACCGAGCCTGTTTTTT.

The rearrangement links TRBV30 to TRBJ2-1, with 13 bases lining up with TRBD2. Trimming at V came to 5 bases and at J to 1 base, leaving 8 bases not matched to a gene. This CDR3 contains 17 residues. Germline V CDR1 and CDR2: GTSNPN, SVGIG (reference sequence). The CDR3 loop reads CAWGRGLAGFSYNEQFF. CDR3 DNA: TGTGCCTGGGGTCGGGGACTAGCGGGATTTTCCTACAATGAGCAGTTCTTC.

The CDR3 is CASSYRGTGPTEAFF. The CDR3 DNA reads TGTGCCAGCAGTTATCGAGGAACAGGGCCCACTGAAGCTTTCTTT. The chain is built from TRBV6-2 or TRBV6-3 and TRBJ1-1, with D possibly being TRBD1 (6 bases). The ends were cut back, 3 bases at V and 4 bases at J, with 15 bases in the middle. CDR3 length equals 15 residues. In germline, CDR1 is MNHEY, CDR2 SVGEGT.

This rearrangement joins TRBV5-4 to TRBJ2-1; 9 bases are shared with TRBD2. The ends lost 3 bases at V and 6 bases at J; junction bases unmatched: 4. This CDR3 comprises 14 residues. Germline CDR1 reads SGHNT; CDR2 reads YYREEE (reference sequence). The CDR3: CASSSGLAPNEQFF. The CDR3 DNA follows: TGTGCCAGCAGCTCGGGACTAGCTCCCAATGAGCAGTTCTTC.

CDR3 protein: CASNPGHLNEKLFF. DNA of the CDR3: TGTGCCAGCAACCCGGGACACCTTAATGAAAAACTGTTTTTT. The chain carries TRBV6-5 and TRBJ1-4, with a tentative D call TRBD1 (6 bases). Trimming shortened V by 7 bases and J by 4 bases, and 13 bases separated the two germline ends. The germline gives CDR1 MNHEY, CDR2 SVGAGI. The CDR3 is made up of 14 amino acids.

The chain uses TRBV5-6 and TRBJ2-6; tentative D call: TRBD1 (5 bases). The CDR3 extends over 15 amino acids. CDR1 is SGHDT and CDR2 is YYEEEE in the germline V gene. The V end was cut by 5 bases, the J end by 1 base, with 10 bases between. In DNA, the CDR3 is TGTGCCAGCAGTCCGGCAGGGTCTGGGGCCAACGTCCTGACTTTC. Translated, it gives CASSPAGSGANVLTF.

This clone occurred once. The J gene is TRBJ2-7, the V gene TRBV28; 7 positions agree with TRBD2. The CDR3 runs 14 residues. V dropped 7 bases and J dropped 1; count of bases not matched to a gene: 7. CDR1 is MDHEN and CDR2 is SYDVKM in the germline V gene. CDR3 sequence (DNA): TGTGCCAGCACCGGGGCTAGCGGATCCTACGAGCAGTACTTC. Its protein is CASTGASGSYEQYF.

V is TRBV10-2 and J is TRBJ2-3; D unresolved. The V gene's germline CDR1 is WSHSY and CDR2 SAAADI. Trimming pared 6 bases from V and 0 bases from J, leaving 4 bases between. The CDR3 is made up of 12 amino acids. This CDR3 reads CASSLSTDTQYF. In nucleotides, the CDR3 is TGCGCCAGCAGCCTTAGCACAGATACGCAGTATTTT.

Comment on this clone: Other nucleotide sequences in the sample specify the same CDR3. The V and J genes are TRBV9 and TRBJ2-7, with 9 bases that match TRBD2. Looked up from germline, CDR1 is SGDLS and CDR2 is YYNGEE. Losses at the gene ends were 0 bases for V and 1 base for J; bases not matched to a gene: 2. The CDR3 is 15 residues long. The CDR3 reads CASSVGLADSYEQYF. The CDR3, as DNA: TGTGCCAGCAGCGTAGGACTAGCGGATTCCTACGAGCAGTACTTC. The whole variable domain, remainder taken from reference TRBV9 and TRBJ2-7, is DSGVTQTPKHLITATGQRVTLRCSPRSGDLSVYWYQQSLDQGLQFLIQYYNGEERAKGNILERFSAQQFPDLHSELNLSSLELGDSALYFCASSVGLADSYEQYFGPGTRLTVT.

The chain links TRBV7-9 to TRBJ1-2, with 7 positions matching TRBD1. This CDR3 contains 14 residues. Per the germline V gene, CDR1 is SEHNR and CDR2 is FQNEAQ (reference sequence). V dropped 0 bases and J dropped 7; count of bases not matched to a gene: 5. The CDR3 region is CASSLATGKSGYTF. CDR3 sequence (DNA): TGTGCCAGCAGCTTAGCGACAGGGAAGTCTGGCTACACCTTC.

For the CDR3, the DNA is TGTGCCAGCAGCGTGGGACTAGCAAACTACGAGCAGTACTTC. Its translation: CASSVGLANYEQYF. The rearrangement uses TRBV7-2 and TRBJ2-7; 9 bases agree with TRBD2. This CDR3 spans 14 amino acids. J gave up 3 bases and V 5 bases, and 5 bases lay outside the gene matches. Per germline, CDR1 SGHTA and CDR2 FQGNSA.

This clone was found once. V usage is TRBV25-1 and J usage is TRBJ1-1; weak D call: TRBD1 (5 bases). The CDR3 runs 13 residues. Between the trimmed V and J ends, which lost 7 bases and 3 bases, there was a span of 12 bases. Germline CDR1 reads MGHDK; CDR2 reads SYGVNS. The CDR3 DNA reads TGTGCCAGCACTAACTCGGGGGACACTGAAGCTTTCTTT. Translation: CASTNSGDTEAFF.

This chain connects TRBV30 to TRBJ2-3, with 11 bases lining up with TRBD2. The length of the CDR3 is 22 residues. CDR1 GTSNPN and CDR2 SVGIG come from the germline V gene (reference sequence). J gave up 3 bases and V 0 bases, and 23 bases lay outside the gene matches. CDR3 DNA sequence: TGTGCCTGGAGTGTTATACGAAGGGTAGCGGGAGGGCCAGGGGGTTCGACAGATACGCAGTATTTT. Translating it yields CAWSVIRRVAGGPGGSTDTQYF. Filled out from reference TRBV30 and TRBJ2-3, the complete variable domain reads SQTIHQWPATLVQPVGSPLSLECTVEGTSNPNLYWYRQAAGRGLQLLFYSVGIGQISSEVPQNLSASRPQDRQFILSSKKLLLSDSGFYLCAWSVIRRVAGGPGGSTDTQYFGPGTRLTVL.

This clone was counted only a few times. V gene TRBV9 combines with J gene TRBJ1-2, with 9 bases aligning to TRBD1. Germline V lookup: CDR1 SGDLS, CDR2 YYNGEE. Trimming at V came to 3 bases and at J to 0 bases, leaving 3 bases not matched to a gene. This CDR3 spans 15 amino acids. The CDR3 nucleotides are TGTGCCAGCAGCGAACGGACAGGGGCTAACTATGGCTACACCTTC. Its protein product is CASSERTGANYGYTF.

The gene calls are TRBV2 and TRBJ1-5, with D possibly being TRBD1 (5 bases). V gave up 5 bases and J gave up 0 bases, with 8 bases separating them. Per germline, CDR1 SNHLY and CDR2 FYNNEI. The CDR3 runs to 14 residues. In DNA, the CDR3 is TGTGCCAGCAGTCAGCAGGGTAGCAATCAGCCCCAGCATTTT. This sequence encodes CASSQQGSNQPQHF. Supplemented by reference TRBV2 and TRBJ1-5, the full variable domain reads EPEVTQTPSHQVTQMGQEVILRCVPISNHLYFYWYRQILGQKVEFLVSFYNNEISEKSEIFDDQFSVERPDGSNFTLKIRSTKLEDSAMYFCASSQQGSNQPQHFGDGTRLSIL.